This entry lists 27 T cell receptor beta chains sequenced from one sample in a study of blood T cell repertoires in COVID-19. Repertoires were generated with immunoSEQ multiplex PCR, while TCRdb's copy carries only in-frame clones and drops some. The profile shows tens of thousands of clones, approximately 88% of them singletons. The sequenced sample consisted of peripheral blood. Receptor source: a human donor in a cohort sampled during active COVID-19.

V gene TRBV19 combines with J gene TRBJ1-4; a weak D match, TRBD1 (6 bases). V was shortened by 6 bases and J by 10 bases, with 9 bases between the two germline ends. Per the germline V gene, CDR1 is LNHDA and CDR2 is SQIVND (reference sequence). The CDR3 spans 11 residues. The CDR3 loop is CASRDSGKLFF. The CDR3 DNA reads TGTGCCAGTAGGGACAGTGGAAAACTGTTTTTT.

The DNA of the CDR3 is TGTGCCAGCAGCCAAGTCTTCGAGACCCAGTACTTC. This translates into CASSQVFETQYF. The genes are TRBV14 and TRBJ2-5; D not certain. CDR1 is SGHDN and CDR2 is FVKESK in the germline V gene. CDR3 length: 12 amino acids. The V end was cut by 1 base, the J end by 5 bases, with 5 bases between.

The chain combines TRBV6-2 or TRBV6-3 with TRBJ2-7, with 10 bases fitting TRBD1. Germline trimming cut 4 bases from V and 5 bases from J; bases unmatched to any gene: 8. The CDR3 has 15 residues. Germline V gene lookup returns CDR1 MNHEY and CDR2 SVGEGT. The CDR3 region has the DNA TGTGCCAGCAGTTCACCGGGACAGGGGCATAACGAGCAGTACTTC. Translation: CASSSPGQGHNEQYF.

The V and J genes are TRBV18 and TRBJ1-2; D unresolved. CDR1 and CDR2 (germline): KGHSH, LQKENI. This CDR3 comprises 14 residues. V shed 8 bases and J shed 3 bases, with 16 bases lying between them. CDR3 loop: CASRRTELDYGYTF. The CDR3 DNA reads TGTGCCAGCCGGAGGACGGAACTAGACTATGGCTACACCTTC.

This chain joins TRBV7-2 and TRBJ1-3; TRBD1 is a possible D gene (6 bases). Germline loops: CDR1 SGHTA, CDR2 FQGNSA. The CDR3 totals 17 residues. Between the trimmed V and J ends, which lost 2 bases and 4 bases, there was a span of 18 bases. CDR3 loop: CASSLFAGALSGNTIYF. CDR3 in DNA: TGTGCCAGCAGCTTATTCGCAGGGGCCCTCTCGGGAAACACCATATATTTT.

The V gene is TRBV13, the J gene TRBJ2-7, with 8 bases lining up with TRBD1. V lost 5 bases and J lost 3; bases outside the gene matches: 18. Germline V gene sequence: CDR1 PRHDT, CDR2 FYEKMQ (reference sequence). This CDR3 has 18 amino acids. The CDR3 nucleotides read TGTGCCAGCAGCCCAACCCCAGGGGGCGCAAATTATAGCTACGAGCAGTACTTC. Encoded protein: CASSPTPGGANYSYEQYF.

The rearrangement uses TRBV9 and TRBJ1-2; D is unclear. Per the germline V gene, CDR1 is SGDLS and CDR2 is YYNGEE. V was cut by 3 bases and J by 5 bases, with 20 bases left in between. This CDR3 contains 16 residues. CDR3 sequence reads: CASSATTLIRPYGYTF. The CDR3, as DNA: TGTGCCAGCAGCGCGACGACACTCATCAGGCCATATGGCTACACCTTC.

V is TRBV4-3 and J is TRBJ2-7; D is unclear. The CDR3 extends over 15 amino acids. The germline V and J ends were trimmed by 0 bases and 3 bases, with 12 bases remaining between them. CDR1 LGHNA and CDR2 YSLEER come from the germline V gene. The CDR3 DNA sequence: TGCGCCAGCAGCCAAGATGAGACGCGGTTCTACGAGCAGTACTTC. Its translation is CASSQDETRFYEQYF.

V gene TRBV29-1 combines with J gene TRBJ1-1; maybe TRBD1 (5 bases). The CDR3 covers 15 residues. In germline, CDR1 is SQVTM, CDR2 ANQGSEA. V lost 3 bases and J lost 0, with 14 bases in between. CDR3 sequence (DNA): TGCAGCGTTGATGGTGAGATGACAGTGAACACTGAAGCTTTCTTT. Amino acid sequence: CSVDGEMTVNTEAFF.

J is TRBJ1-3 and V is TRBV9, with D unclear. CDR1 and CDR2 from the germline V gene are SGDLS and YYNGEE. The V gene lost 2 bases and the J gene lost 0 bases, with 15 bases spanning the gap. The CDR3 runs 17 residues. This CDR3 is CASSVRASSNSGNTIYF. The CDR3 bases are TGTGCCAGCAGCGTGAGGGCGTCCTCTAACTCTGGAAACACCATATATTTT.

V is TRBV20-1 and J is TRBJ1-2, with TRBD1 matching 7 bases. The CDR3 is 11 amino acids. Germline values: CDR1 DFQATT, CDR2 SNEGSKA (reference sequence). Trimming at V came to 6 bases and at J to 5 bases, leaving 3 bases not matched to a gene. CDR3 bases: TGCAGTGCGGGGGACAGTTATGGCTACACCTTC. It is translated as CSAGDSYGYTF.

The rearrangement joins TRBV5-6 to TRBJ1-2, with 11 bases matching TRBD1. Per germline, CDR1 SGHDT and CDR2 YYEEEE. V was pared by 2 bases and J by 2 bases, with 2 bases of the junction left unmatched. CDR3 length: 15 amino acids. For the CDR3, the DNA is TGTGCCAGCAGCTTCGGGACAGGGGGGAACTATGGCTACACCTTC. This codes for CASSFGTGGNYGYTF. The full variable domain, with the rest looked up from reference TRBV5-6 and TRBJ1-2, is DAGVTQSPTHLIKTRGQQVTLRCSPKSGHDTVSWYQQALGQGPQFIFQYYEEEERQRGNFPDRFSGHQFPNYSSELNVNALLLGDSALYLCASSFGTGGNYGYTFGSGTRLTVV.

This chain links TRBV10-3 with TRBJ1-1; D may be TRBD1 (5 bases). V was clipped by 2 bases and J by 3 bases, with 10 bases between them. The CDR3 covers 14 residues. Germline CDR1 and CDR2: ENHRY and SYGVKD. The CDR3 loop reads CAISEDSRHTEAFF. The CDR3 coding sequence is TGTGCCATCAGTGAGGACAGCCGCCACACTGAAGCTTTCTTT.

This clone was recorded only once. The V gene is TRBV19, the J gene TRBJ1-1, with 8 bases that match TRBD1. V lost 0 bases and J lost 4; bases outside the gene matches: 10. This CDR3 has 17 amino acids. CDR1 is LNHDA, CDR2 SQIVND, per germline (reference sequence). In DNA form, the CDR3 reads TGTGCCAGTAGTATAGATCACCGGACAGGGAGGGCCACTGAAGCTTTCTTT. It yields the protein CASSIDHRTGRATEAFF.

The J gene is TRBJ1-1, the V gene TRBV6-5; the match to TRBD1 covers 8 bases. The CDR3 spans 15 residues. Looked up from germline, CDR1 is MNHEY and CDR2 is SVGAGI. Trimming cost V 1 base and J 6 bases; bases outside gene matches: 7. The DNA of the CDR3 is TGTGCCAGCAGTTACTACGGGCAGGGGGCCGCTGAAGCTTTCTTT. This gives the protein CASSYYGQGAAEAFF.

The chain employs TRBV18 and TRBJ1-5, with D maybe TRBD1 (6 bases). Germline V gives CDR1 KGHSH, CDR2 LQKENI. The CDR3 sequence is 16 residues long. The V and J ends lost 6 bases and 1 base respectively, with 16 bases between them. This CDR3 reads CASSPVGAGSNQPQHF. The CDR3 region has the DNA TGTGCCAGCTCCCCCGTGGGGGCAGGGAGCAATCAGCCCCAGCATTTT.

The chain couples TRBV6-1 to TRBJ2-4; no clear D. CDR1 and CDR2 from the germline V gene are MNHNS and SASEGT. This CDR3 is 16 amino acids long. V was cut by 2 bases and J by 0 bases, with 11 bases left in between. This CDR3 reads CASSETGFVAKNIQYF. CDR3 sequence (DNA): TGTGCCAGCAGTGAAACCGGTTTCGTAGCCAAAAACATTCAGTACTTC.

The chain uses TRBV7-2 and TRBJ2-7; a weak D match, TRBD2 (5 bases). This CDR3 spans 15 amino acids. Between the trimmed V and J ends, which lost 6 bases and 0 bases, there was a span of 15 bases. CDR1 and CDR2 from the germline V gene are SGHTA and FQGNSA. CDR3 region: CASSPTLRDSYEQYF. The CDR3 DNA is TGTGCCAGCAGTCCTACTCTTCGGGACTCCTACGAGCAGTACTTC. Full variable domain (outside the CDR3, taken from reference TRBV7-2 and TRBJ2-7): GAGVSQSPSNKVTEKGKDVELRCDPISGHTALYWYRQSLGQGLEFLIYFQGNSAPDKSGLPSDRFSAERTGGSVSTLTIQRTQQEDSAVYLCASSPTLRDSYEQYFGPGTRLTVT.

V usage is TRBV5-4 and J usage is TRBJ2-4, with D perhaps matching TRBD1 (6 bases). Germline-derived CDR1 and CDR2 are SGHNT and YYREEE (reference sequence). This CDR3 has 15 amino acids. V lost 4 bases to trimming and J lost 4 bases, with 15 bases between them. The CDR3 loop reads CASSHKQGPKNIQYF. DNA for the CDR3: TGTGCCAGCAGCCATAAACAGGGTCCAAAAAACATTCAGTACTTC.

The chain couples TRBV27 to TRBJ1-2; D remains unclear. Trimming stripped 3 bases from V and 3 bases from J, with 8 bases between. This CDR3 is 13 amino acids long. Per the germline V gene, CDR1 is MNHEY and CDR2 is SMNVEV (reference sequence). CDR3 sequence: CASSFGVDYGYTF. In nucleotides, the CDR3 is TGTGCCAGCAGTTTCGGTGTGGACTATGGCTACACCTTC.

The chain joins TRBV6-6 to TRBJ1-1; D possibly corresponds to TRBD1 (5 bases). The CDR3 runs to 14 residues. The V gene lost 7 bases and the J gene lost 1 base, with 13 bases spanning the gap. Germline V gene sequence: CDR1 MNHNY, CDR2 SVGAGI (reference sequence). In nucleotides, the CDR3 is TGTGCCAGCACCTCGGACGGGGGGAACACTGAAGCTTTCTTT. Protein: CASTSDGGNTEAFF.

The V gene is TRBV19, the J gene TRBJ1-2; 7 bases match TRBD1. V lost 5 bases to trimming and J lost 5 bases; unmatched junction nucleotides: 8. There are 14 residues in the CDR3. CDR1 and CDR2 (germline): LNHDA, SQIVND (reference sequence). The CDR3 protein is CASSVTQGEYGYTF. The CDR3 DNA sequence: TGTGCCAGTAGTGTTACCCAGGGGGAATATGGCTACACCTTC.

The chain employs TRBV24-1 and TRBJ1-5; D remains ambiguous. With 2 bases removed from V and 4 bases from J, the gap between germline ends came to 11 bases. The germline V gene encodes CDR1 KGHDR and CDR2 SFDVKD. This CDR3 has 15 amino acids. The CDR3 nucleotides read TGTGCCACCAGTGATTCAGGACGGGGTAATCAGCCCCAGCATTTT. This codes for CATSDSGRGNQPQHF.

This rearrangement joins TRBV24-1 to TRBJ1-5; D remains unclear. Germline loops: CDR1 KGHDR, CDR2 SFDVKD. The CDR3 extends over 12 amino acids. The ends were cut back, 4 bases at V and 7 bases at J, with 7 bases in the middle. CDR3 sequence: CATSDGIQPQHF. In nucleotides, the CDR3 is TGTGCCACCAGTGACGGGATACAGCCCCAGCATTTT.

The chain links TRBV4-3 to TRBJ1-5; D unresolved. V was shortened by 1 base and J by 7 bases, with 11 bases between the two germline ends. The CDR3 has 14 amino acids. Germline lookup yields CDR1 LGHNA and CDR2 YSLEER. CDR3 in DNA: TGCGCCAGCAGCCAAGGGGTAGGAGGGCAGCCCCAGCATTTT. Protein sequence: CASSQGVGGQPQHF.

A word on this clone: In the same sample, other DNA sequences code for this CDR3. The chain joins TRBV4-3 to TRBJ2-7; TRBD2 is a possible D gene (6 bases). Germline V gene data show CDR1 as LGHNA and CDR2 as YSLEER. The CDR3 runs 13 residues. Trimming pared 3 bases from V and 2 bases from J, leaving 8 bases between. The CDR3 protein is CASSQDYAYEQYF. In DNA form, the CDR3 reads TGCGCCAGCAGCCAGGACTACGCCTACGAGCAGTACTTC.

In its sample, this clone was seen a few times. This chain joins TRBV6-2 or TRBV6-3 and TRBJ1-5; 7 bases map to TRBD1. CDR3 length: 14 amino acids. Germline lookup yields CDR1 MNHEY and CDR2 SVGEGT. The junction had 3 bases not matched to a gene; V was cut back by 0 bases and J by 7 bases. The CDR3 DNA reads TGTGCCAGCAGTTACTCGATGGGACAGCAGCCCCAGCATTTT. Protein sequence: CASSYSMGQQPQHF.